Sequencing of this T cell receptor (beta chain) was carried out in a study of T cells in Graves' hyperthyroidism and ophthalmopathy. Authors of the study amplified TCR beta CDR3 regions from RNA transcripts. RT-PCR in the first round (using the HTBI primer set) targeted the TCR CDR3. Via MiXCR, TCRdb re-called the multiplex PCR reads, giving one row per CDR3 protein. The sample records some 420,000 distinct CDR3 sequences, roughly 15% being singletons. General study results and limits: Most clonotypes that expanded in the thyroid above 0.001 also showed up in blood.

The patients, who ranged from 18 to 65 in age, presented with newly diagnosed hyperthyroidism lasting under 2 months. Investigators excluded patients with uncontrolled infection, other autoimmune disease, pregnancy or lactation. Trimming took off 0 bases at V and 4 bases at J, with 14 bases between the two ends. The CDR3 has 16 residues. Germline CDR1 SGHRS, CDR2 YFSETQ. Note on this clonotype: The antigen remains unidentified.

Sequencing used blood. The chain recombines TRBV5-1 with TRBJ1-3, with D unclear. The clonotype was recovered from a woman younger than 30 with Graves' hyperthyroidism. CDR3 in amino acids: CASSLGAVATGNTIYF. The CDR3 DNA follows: TGCGCCAGCAGCTTGGGGGCCGTGGCCACAGGAAACACCATATATTTT.